Listed here are 7 T cell receptor beta chains from one sample, sequenced in a study of shared T cell receptors in the human thymus. The table came from immunoSEQ multiplex PCR; TCRdb's copy has only in-frame clones and leaves some out. The profile shows fewer than 700,000 clones, approximately 87% of them singletons. The same data also contributed to another study, on human thymus T cells.

The specimen was thymocytes. These receptors were collected from a boy younger than two with a congenital heart defect.

The CDR3: CASSLLNGYGYTF. The CDR3 nucleotides read TGCGCCAGCAGCTTATTAAACGGCTATGGCTACACCTTC. The chain is built from TRBV5-1 and TRBJ1-2, with no clear D. The CDR3 covers 13 residues. V was clipped by 2 bases and J by 4 bases, with 9 bases between them. The germline CDR1 and CDR2 sequences are SGHRS and YFSETQ.

The chain carries TRBV5-4 and TRBJ2-3; a weak D match, TRBD2 (7 bases). CDR3 length equals 18 residues. CDR1 SGHNT and CDR2 YYREEE come from the germline V gene (reference sequence). The germline V and J ends were trimmed by 5 bases and 0 bases, with 22 bases remaining between them. The CDR3 DNA reads TGTGCCAGCAGAGGGGGGCTAGCGGACCGATATAGCACAGATACGCAGTATTTT. Translation gives CASRGGLADRYSTDTQYF.

This sequence joins TRBV4-3 and TRBJ2-1, with no clear D. Germline CDR1 and CDR2: LGHNA and YSLEER. The CDR3 totals 17 residues. V dropped 0 bases and J dropped 4 bases, with 16 bases sitting between them. CDR3 nucleotides: TGCGCCAGCAGCCAAGATAGACTGGAATGCTGGTACAATGAGCAGTTCTTC. Protein: CASSQDRLECWYNEQFF.

The chain is built from TRBV6-6 and TRBJ2-7; 8 bases agree with TRBD2. The CDR3 is 15 amino acids. The V segment lost 5 bases and the J segment 1 base; nucleotides outside the gene matches: 7. Germline V CDR1 and CDR2: MNHNY, SVGAGI (reference sequence). The CDR3 loop reads CASSPGTRVSYEQYF. The CDR3 bases are TGTGCCAGCAGTCCCGGGACTAGGGTGTCCTACGAGCAGTACTTC.

This chain links TRBV27 with TRBJ2-7; 7 bases map to TRBD1. Germline values: CDR1 MNHEY, CDR2 SMNVEV (reference sequence). This CDR3 has 12 residues. The V segment lost 6 bases and the J segment 5 bases; nucleotides outside the gene matches: 4. The DNA of the CDR3 is TGTGCCAGCAGCACGACAGGGAACGAGCAGTACTTC. Translated, it gives CASSTTGNEQYF.

The gene calls are TRBV28 and TRBJ1-4, with 10 bases identical to TRBD1. CDR1 MDHEN and CDR2 SYDVKM come from the germline V gene. The CDR3 covers 18 residues. With V trimmed by 6 bases and J by 0 bases, 10 bases remained unmatched. The CDR3 region has the DNA TGTGCCAGCAGAGACCGGGACAGGGGACCCACAACTAATGAAAAACTGTTTTTT. Protein: CASRDRDRGPTTNEKLFF.

The rearrangement joins TRBV6-1 to TRBJ2-1, with TRBD2 identical over 12 bases. With V trimmed by 3 bases and J by 9 bases, 12 bases remained unmatched. CDR1 is MNHNS and CDR2 is SASEGT in the germline V gene. The CDR3 has 17 amino acids. CDR3 in amino acids: CASSEPTRTSGNGEQFF. The CDR3, as DNA: TGTGCCAGCAGTGAGCCCACCCGGACTAGCGGGAACGGTGAGCAGTTCTTC.